This T cell receptor (beta chain) was observed in a study of cytomegalovirus exposure and HLA in healthy donors. Study conclusions and caveats: Later analysis associated a missense DCLRE1C variant with TCR beta V- and J-gene trimming. Per published accounts, TCR beta sequences correctly predicted the HLA-A and HLA-B alleles of most subjects.

A remark on this clone: Its antigen remains unknown.

V dropped 5 bases and J dropped 1; count of bases not matched to a gene: 5. This CDR3 is built from 16 residues. CDR1 LNHDA and CDR2 SQIVND come from the germline V gene (reference sequence). 60 Vbeta and 13 Jbeta primers were used in PCR. Authors' methods: The count from a later analysis was roughly 80 million unique TCR beta chains, 9.5 million to 13 million of them shared. Produced via immunoSEQ multiplex PCR; TCRdb's table is partial and in-frame only. V and J calls and clone size are given by that table; D and trimming were obtained from the DNA. The sample holds over 85,000 clones; under 9% are singletons and the top ten take 2.3%.

The TCR comes from a man aged 45 to 65 in good health and CMV-seronegative. Source material: PBMCs. The chain combines TRBV19 with TRBJ2-1, with 10 positions matching TRBD2. The chain's CDR3 is CASSWVAGGSYNEQFF. CDR3 DNA: TGTGCCAGTAGTTGGGTAGCGGGGGGATCCTACAATGAGCAGTTCTTC.